This T cell receptor beta chain stems from a study of cytomegalovirus exposure and HLA in healthy donors. Whole-study context: Genotyping showed roughly 86% of over 350 donors falling in the Caucasian-associated ancestry cluster.

General study points: Some V segments, TRBV6-2 and TRBV6-3 among them, were indistinguishable and were therefore excluded. Some TCR beta chains (roughly 160 of them) were listed as cytomegalovirus-associated.

Turning to this clone: The antigen is not known.

CDR1 SNHLY and CDR2 FYNNEI come from the germline V gene. The V segment lost 5 bases and the J segment 9 bases; nucleotides outside the gene matches: 3. The CDR3 is made up of 12 amino acids. The primer mix had 60 Vbeta and 13 Jbeta primers. Clones were read by immunoSEQ multiplex PCR, and TCRdb kept only the in-frame ones, dropping some. The sample lists around 240,000 clones; about four fifths were seen once. This sequence joins TRBV2 and TRBJ1-3, with 8 bases matching TRBD1. The sequencing input was PBMCs. The clonotype was recovered from a woman in her thirties or forties in good health and CMV-seropositive. The DNA of the CDR3 is TGTGCCAGCAGTACAACAGGGGGCACCATATATTTT. It specifies CASSTTGGTIYF.